This is a list of T cell receptor beta chains from one sample in a study of cytomegalovirus exposure and HLA in healthy donors. Assay used: immunoSEQ multiplex PCR; TCRdb lists only in-frame clones, some missing. The sample has about 260,000 clones; about 90% are singletons. Sequencing was carried out using PBMCs. The receptors originated from a woman under 40 in good health and CMV-seronegative. Both conserved end residues are part of each CDR3. A D gene is named only where the DNA matches it firmly. Expanded clones get a size class; other rows say once, few or many, or leave the size out.

>-|TRBD1|TRBJ2-7|TRBV5-7
TGTGCCAGCAGCTTGTGGACAGGGGGCTACGAGCAGTACTTC
CASSLWTGGYEQYF
>-|-|TRBJ2-3|TRBV27
TGTGCCAGCAGTTTAAGGACGGGCTCTGCGTTTGATACGCAGTATTTT
CASSLRTGSAFDTQYF
>-|-|TRBJ2-7|TRBV19
TGTGCCAGTAGTATTGAAGCAGGGCTTACCTACGAGCAGTACTTC
CASSIEAGLTYEQYF
>-|-|TRBJ2-7|TRBV29-1
TGCAGCGTTGATGGGGAAAAAGGATCCTACGAGCAGTACTTC
CSVDGEKGSYEQYF
>few|-|TRBJ2-1|TRBV2
TGTGCCAGCAGCAACCGCGGGACAGGCCTTAGCGGGGCAACCTACAATGAGCAGTTCTTC
CASSNRGTGLSGATYNEQFF
>-|-|TRBJ1-3|TRBV30
TGTGCCTGGACGCAGAGCTCTGGAAACACCATATATTTT
CAWTQSSGNTIYF
>once|TRBD2|TRBJ2-2|TRBV19
TGTGCCAGTAGTACCGATAGCGGGAGTTACACCGGGGAGCTGTTTTTT
CASSTDSGSYTGELFF
>-|-|TRBJ2-3|TRBV27
TGTGCCAGCAGTCGTTGGGACACAGATACGCAGTATTTT
CASSRWDTDTQYF
>-|-|TRBJ2-7|TRBV6-6
TGTGCCAGCAGTAACCGGGACAAACCCCCCTACGAGCAGTACTTC
CASSNRDKPPYEQYF
>-|-|TRBJ1-5|TRBV19
TGTGCCAGTCGGCAGGGTAATCAGCCCCAGCATTTT
CASRQGNQPQHF
>-|TRBD2|TRBJ2-5|TRBV29-1
TGCAGCGTTGAAGATTGGGGGAGGGACGAGACCCAGTACTTC
CSVEDWGRDETQYF
>once|TRBD1|TRBJ2-5|TRBV6-5
TGTGCCAGCGGATCGACAGGGGGGCGAGAGACCCAGTACTTC
CASGSTGGRETQYF
>-|-|TRBJ2-5|TRBV4-1
TGCGCCAGCAGCCAAGATGAACGCCAAGAGACCCAGTACTTC
CASSQDERQETQYF
>-|TRBD1|TRBJ2-3|TRBV13
TGTGCCAGCAGCCCTGGACAGGTTGGATCGGATACGCAGTATTTT
CASSPGQVGSDTQYF
>once|-|TRBJ2-1|TRBV9
TGTGCCAGCAGCGTAGCTACAGGGTTCAATGAGCAGTTCTTC
CASSVATGFNEQFF
>-|-|TRBJ2-2|TRBV11-3
TGTGCCAGCAGCTTAGGGCCAGCGGCTGGGGAGCTGTTTTTT
CASSLGPAAGELFF
>-|-|TRBJ1-5|TRBV11-3
TGTGCCAGCTCTCAAGGGGGGGCAGGGGATCAGCCCCAGCATTTT
CASSQGGAGDQPQHF
>once|-|TRBJ2-7|TRBV29-1
TGCAGCGTTGCCGACTATAGTGGCTACGAGCAGTACTTC
CSVADYSGYEQYF
>-|-|TRBJ2-2|TRBV23-1
TGCGCCAGCAGTCAAAGGGGCAGGGATTGCGCCGGGGAGCTGTTTTTT
CASSQRGRDCAGELFF
>-|-|TRBJ2-7|TRBV4-1
TGCGCCAGCAGCCAAGTGGGGCGGTCCCCCACCTACGAGCAGTACTTC
CASSQVGRSPTYEQYF
>-|-|TRBJ2-1|TRBV4-1
TGCGCCAGCAGCCAAGTTGACATTGTGTCCTACAATGAGCAGTTCTTC
CASSQVDIVSYNEQFF
>-|-|TRBJ2-7|TRBV30
TGTGCCGGAGCCAGGGACTCCTACGAGCAGTACTTC
CAGARDSYEQYF
>-|-|TRBJ2-7|TRBV5-6
TGTGCCAGCAGCCAGGGACACAGTTTCTACGAGCAGTACTTC
CASSQGHSFYEQYF
>-|-|TRBJ1-3|TRBV16
TGTGCCAGCAGCCAATTAGGAGGGACTGGAAACACCATATATTTT
CASSQLGGTGNTIYF
>-|-|TRBJ1-5|TRBV28
TGTGCCAGCAGTTTTGGGCCGGAAATCAGGCCCCAGCATTTT
CASSFGPEIRPQHF
>-|-|TRBJ2-7|TRBV28
TGTGCCAGCCATAGCGGCTACGAGCAGTACTTC
CASHSGYEQYF
>-|TRBD1|TRBJ2-1|TRBV6-5
TGTGCCAGCAGAAGACAGGGTGTCTACAATGAGCAGTTCTTC
CASRRQGVYNEQFF
>-|-|TRBJ2-2|TRBV27
TGTGCCAGCAGTTTGGGTGGAGGTTCGAACACCGGGGAGCTGTTTTTT
CASSLGGGSNTGELFF
>once|-|TRBJ2-1|TRBV6-5
TGTGCCAGCAGTTCGACAGGACTAGGGGGACAGTTCTTC
CASSSTGLGGQFF
>-|TRBD2|TRBJ2-5|TRBV11-3
TGTGCCAGCAGCTCGGGACTAGCGCGGAGAGGGGGGGAGACCCAGTACTTC
CASSSGLARRGGETQYF
>-|-|TRBJ2-7|TRBV21-1
TGTGCCAGCAGCAAAGCGGGGAGCTCCTACGAGCAGTACTTC
CASSKAGSSYEQYF
>-|-|TRBJ2-1|TRBV7-9
TGTGCCAGCAACCGGGATACTAGGAGCGAGCAGTTCTTC
CASNRDTRSEQFF
>once|TRBD2|TRBJ2-1|TRBV28
TGTGCCAGCAGTTCCCGTCCGGGACTAGTAAAGTCCAATGAGCAGTTCTTC
CASSSRPGLVKSNEQFF
>-|-|TRBJ1-4|TRBV11-3
TGTGCCAGCAGCCCGCGGACATCAACTAATGAAAAACTGTTTTTT
CASSPRTSTNEKLFF
>-|-|TRBJ1-4|TRBV5-1
TGCGCCAGCAGCTTGGGTAGAGGCACTAATGAAAAACTGTTTTTT
CASSLGRGTNEKLFF
>once|TRBD1|TRBJ2-3|TRBV2
TGTGCCAGCAATCGACAGGGCGGGGATACGCAGTATTTT
CASNRQGGDTQYF
>-|-|TRBJ1-4|TRBV5-1
TGCGCCAGCAGCTTGGTCGGTGAAAAACTGTTTTTT
CASSLVGEKLFF
>-|-|TRBJ1-4|TRBV27
TGTGCCAGCAGTTTATCCCCAGGGGTGGCTGAAAAACTGTTTTTT
CASSLSPGVAEKLFF
>-|-|TRBJ1-1|TRBV29-1
TGCAGCGTTGACGTTCTGAACACTGAAGCTTTCTTT
CSVDVLNTEAFF
>-|TRBD1|TRBJ2-6|TRBV7-3
TGTGCCAGCAGCGTCCGGGACAGGGGTTCTGGGGCCAACGTCCTGACTTTC
CASSVRDRGSGANVLTF
>-|TRBD1|TRBJ2-7|TRBV4-2
TGTGCCAGCAGCCAACCCCCGGGACAGGGGACCTACGAGCAGTACTTC
CASSQPPGQGTYEQYF
>-|-|TRBJ2-7|TRBV5-4
TGTGCCAGCAGCTCAGGCAGCGCGAGCTCCTACGAGCAGTACTTC
CASSSGSASSYEQYF
>-|-|TRBJ2-7|TRBV5-1
TGCGCCAGCAGCGGGGACACGCTGTACGAGCAGTACTTC
CASSGDTLYEQYF
>-|-|TRBJ2-1|TRBV15
TGTGCCACCAGCAGAAAACGGGCCAGGAACTCCGACAATGAGCAGTTCTTC
CATSRKRARNSDNEQFF
>-|TRBD1|TRBJ1-4|TRBV5-1
TGCGCCAGCAGCTTGACAGGGGCAACTAATGAAAAACTGTTTTTT
CASSLTGATNEKLFF
>-|-|TRBJ2-5|TRBV11-1
TGTGCCAGCAGCTTAGGTCAGGGGTTCCGAGAGACCCAGTACTTC
CASSLGQGFRETQYF
>-|-|TRBJ2-1|TRBV27
TGTGCCAGCAGTTTAACGCCCCCTAGCGTCGATAACAATGAGCAGTTCTTC
CASSLTPPSVDNNEQFF
>-|-|TRBJ2-1|TRBV28
TGTGCCAGCAGAGCCACAAGTGACAATGAGCAGTTCTTC
CASRATSDNEQFF